This T cell receptor beta chain is from a study of control samples from healthy donors and cancer patients. Generated by immunoSEQ multiplex PCR, the TCRdb table keeps only in-frame clones and is missing some. The top ten clones hold approximately 8.6% of a sample with 100,000 to 150,000 clones, approximately 90% of them seen once. The V end lost 3 bases, the J end lost 6 bases, and 20 bases lay between the germline ends. From germline, CDR1 is SGHTA and CDR2 FQGNSA. The CDR3 covers 17 residues. Sequencing was carried out using blood. This receptor was taken from a man between 18 and 29 years old in good health. V is TRBV7-2 and J is TRBJ2-2; a weak D match, TRBD1 (6 bases). CDR3 in amino acids: CASSFYRVVRSSGELFF. CDR3 DNA: TGTGCCAGCAGCTTCTACAGGGTTGTAAGGTCTTCCGGGGAGCTGTTTTTT.